These T cell receptor beta chains were read from a single sample in a study of OX40 agonist ivuxolimab in advanced cancers. Profiling relied on immunoSEQ multiplex PCR, and the TCRdb table lists in-frame clones only, not all of them. The sample has 53,000 or so clones; about 85% are singletons. The sample here was CD4+ or CD8+ T cells sorted from blood, taken in a trial of the OX40 agonist ivuxolimab. These receptors originate from an adult with an advanced solid tumor such as melanoma, head and neck, liver or kidney cancer. Both conserved end residues are part of each CDR3. The D gene is left open where the match is weak. The size entry is marked missing in some rows and otherwise reads once, few, many or a size class.

CDR3,DNA,J,D,V,size
CASSPQVHEQFF,TGTGCCAGCTCACCACAGGTTCATGAGCAGTTCTTC,TRBJ2-1,NA,TRBV18,NA
CASSVGGANYGYTF,TGTGCCAGCAGCGTCGGGGGAGCGAACTATGGCTACACCTTC,TRBJ1-2,NA,TRBV9,NA
CASSQDRGQGYGGYTF,TGTGCCAGCAGCCAAGATAGGGGACAGGGGTATGGCGGCTACACCTTC,TRBJ1-2,TRBD1,TRBV4-2,NA
CASSPGTSGNTIYF,TGTGCCAGCAGCCCGGGAACCTCTGGAAACACCATATATTTT,TRBJ1-3,NA,TRBV9,few
CAVAAGGEETQYF,TGTGCCGTGGCAGCGGGGGGGGAAGAGACCCAGTACTTC,TRBJ2-5,TRBD2,TRBV10-3,NA
CASSPDRAGNTIYF,TGTGCCAGCAGCCCGGACAGGGCTGGAAACACCATATATTTT,TRBJ1-3,TRBD1,TRBV7-2,NA
CASSPAGTTSGSPVTQYF,TGTGCCAGCTCACCAGCGGGGACGACTAGCGGGAGTCCGGTTACGCAGTATTTT,TRBJ2-3,TRBD2,TRBV18,NA
CASSTSRGAKNIQYF,TGTGCCAGCTCAACCTCCAGGGGAGCCAAAAACATTCAGTACTTC,TRBJ2-4,NA,TRBV18,NA
CASSGSGGGSYNEQFF,TGTGCCAGCAGCGGCAGTGGCGGGGGCTCCTACAATGAGCAGTTCTTC,TRBJ2-1,TRBD2,TRBV5-4,NA
CASSLDFTDTQYF,TGTGCCAGCAGCTTGGACTTCACAGATACGCAGTATTTT,TRBJ2-3,NA,TRBV5-4,NA
CASSRAAHIATNEKLFF,TGTGCCAGTAGTAGGGCAGCCCATATTGCAACTAATGAAAAACTGTTTTTT,TRBJ1-4,NA,TRBV19,NA
CALSRQTNTEAFF,TGTGCCTTAAGCCGACAGACGAACACTGAAGCTTTCTTT,TRBJ1-1,NA,TRBV30,once
CASSQEWRSNEKLFF,TGCGCCAGCAGCCAAGAGTGGCGGAGTAATGAAAAACTGTTTTTT,TRBJ1-4,NA,TRBV4-3,NA
CASSVSTSGRSSGEQYF,TGTGCCAGCAGCGTCTCTACTAGCGGGAGAAGTTCGGGGGAGCAGTACTTC,TRBJ2-7,TRBD2,TRBV9,NA
CASSLAGTGAGELFF,TGTGCCAGCAGCTTAGCGGGAACAGGCGCCGGGGAGCTGTTTTTT,TRBJ2-2,NA,TRBV11-1,NA
CASSLDGGAVYGYTF,TGTGCCAGCAGCTTGGACGGGGGCGCCGTCTATGGCTACACCTTC,TRBJ1-2,NA,TRBV5-6,NA
CASSSPSGTSASNEQFF,TGTGCCAGCAGTTCCCCTAGCGGGACTAGCGCCAGCAATGAGCAGTTCTTC,TRBJ2-1,TRBD2,TRBV28,few
CASSLTLDEQYF,TGCGCCAGCAGCTTGACTCTAGACGAGCAGTACTTC,TRBJ2-7,NA,TRBV5-1,NA